One and the same sample provided the 27 T cell receptor beta chains below, sequenced in a study of cytomegalovirus exposure and HLA in healthy donors. A multiplex PCR was run with 60 Vbeta primers and 13 Jbeta primers. Here immunoSEQ multiplex PCR was the method, and the copy in TCRdb shows in-frame clones only, minus some. The data contain 100,000 to 150,000 clones, less than 85% of them seen just once; the ten biggest clones take up around 18%. What was sequenced was PBMCs. Receptors originate from a man aged 18 to 29 in good health and CMV-seropositive.

V is TRBV6-5 and J is TRBJ2-1, with D possibly matching TRBD1 (7 bases). The germline V and J ends were trimmed by 5 bases and 9 bases, with 14 bases remaining between them. The CDR3 runs to 13 residues. CDR1 and CDR2 (germline): MNHEY, SVGAGI. CDR3 DNA sequence: TGTGCCAGCAGTCTGCGACAGGGAGGTGAGCAGTTCTTC. Encoded protein: CASSLRQGGEQFF.

This chain joins TRBV27 and TRBJ1-1, with D possibly TRBD1 on 5 matching bases. V lost 2 bases and J 2 bases, leaving 9 bases between the germline ends. Germline V gives CDR1 MNHEY, CDR2 SMNVEV (reference sequence). The CDR3 is 14 residues long. The CDR3 nucleotides are TGTGCCAGCAGTTTACACCAGGGAAACACTGAAGCTTTCTTT. It encodes CASSLHQGNTEAFF.

The CDR3: CASSVWGQGAYTGELFF. The CDR3 DNA is TGTGCCAGCAGTGTATGGGGACAGGGGGCATACACCGGGGAGCTGTTTTTT. The gene calls are TRBV25-1 and TRBJ2-2, with 12 bases fitting TRBD1. The CDR3 runs to 17 residues. V lost 4 bases to trimming and J lost 3 bases; unmatched junction nucleotides: 6. Germline-derived CDR1 and CDR2 are MGHDK and SYGVNS. Using reference TRBV25-1 and TRBJ2-2 for the parts outside the CDR3, the full variable domain is EADIYQTPRYLVIGTGKKITLECSQTMGHDKMYWYQQDPGMELHLIHYSYGVNSTEKGDLSSESTVSRIRTEHFPLTLESARPSHTSQYLCASSVWGQGAYTGELFFGEGSRLTVL.

The chain joins TRBV10-3 to TRBJ1-2; 10 bases align to TRBD1. With 11 bases clipped from V and 2 bases from J, the junction kept 11 bases outside the gene matches. The germline V gene encodes CDR1 ENHRY and CDR2 SYGVKD. The CDR3 contains 15 residues. The CDR3 protein is CAVKSGTGDNYGYTF. In nucleotides, the CDR3 is TGTGCCGTCAAGTCCGGGACAGGGGACAACTATGGCTACACCTTC.

V gene TRBV29-1 combines with J gene TRBJ1-2, with TRBD1 matching 9 bases. Looked up from germline, CDR1 is SQVTM and CDR2 is ANQGSEA. The CDR3 has 13 amino acids. With 5 bases clipped from V and 5 bases from J, the junction kept 6 bases outside the gene matches. The CDR3: CSVPTGGAYGYTF. CDR3 DNA sequence: TGCAGCGTTCCAACAGGGGGCGCGTATGGCTACACCTTC.

This clone was seen only a few times. The chain couples TRBV10-2 to TRBJ1-1; D not resolved. The germline V gene has CDR1 WSHSY and CDR2 SAAADI. The CDR3 covers 16 residues. Trimming took off 3 bases at V and 0 bases at J, with 14 bases between the two ends. The chain's CDR3 is CASSDRASFMNTEAFF. Here the CDR3 DNA reads TGCGCCAGCAGTGATAGAGCAAGCTTCATGAACACTGAAGCTTTCTTT.

The V gene is TRBV5-6, the J gene TRBJ1-2, with D tentatively TRBD1 (6 bases). The CDR3 consists of 14 residues. The germline V gene encodes CDR1 SGHDT and CDR2 YYEEEE. V gave up 1 base and J gave up 6 bases, with 13 bases separating them. The CDR3 here is CASSLWGGADGYTF. Written as DNA, the CDR3 is TGTGCCAGCAGCTTGTGGGGGGGCGCGGATGGCTACACCTTC.

The chain links TRBV5-1 to TRBJ1-1; possibly TRBD1 for D (5 bases). The germline CDR1 and CDR2 sequences are SGHRS and YFSETQ. The CDR3 runs to 15 residues. The V gene lost 1 base and the J gene lost 5 bases, with 15 bases spanning the gap. The CDR3 sequence: CASSLPQGSYTEAFF. The CDR3 DNA follows: TGCGCCAGCAGCTTGCCTCAGGGTTCGTATACTGAAGCTTTCTTT.

The V gene is TRBV7-2, the J gene TRBJ2-1, with 11 bases lining up with TRBD2. The V gene's germline CDR1 is SGHTA and CDR2 FQGNSA. The J segment lost 8 bases and the V segment lost 6 bases, leaving 9 bases of the junction unmatched. CDR3 size: 15 residues. Here the CDR3 DNA reads TGTGCCAGCAGTTCGACTAGCGGGGTTTTCGATGAGCAGTTCTTC. Residues: CASSSTSGVFDEQFF.

The J gene is TRBJ1-4, the V gene TRBV5-1; D call uncertain. The germline CDR1 and CDR2 sequences are SGHRS and YFSETQ. V was cut by 2 bases and J by 3 bases, with 11 bases left in between. The CDR3 has 15 amino acids. Here the CDR3 DNA reads TGCGCCAGCAGCTTAGGTTACAGATCTAATGAAAAACTGTTTTTT. Amino acids: CASSLGYRSNEKLFF.

This clone was seen a few times. The V gene is TRBV19, the J gene TRBJ1-5, with D unclear. The CDR3 is made up of 15 amino acids. Trimming cost V 1 base and J 0 bases, with 7 bases left between them. Germline CDR1 and CDR2: LNHDA and SQIVND (reference sequence). The CDR3: CASSIGTISNQPQHF. The CDR3 region has the DNA TGTGCCAGTAGTATAGGTACTATTAGCAATCAGCCCCAGCATTTT.

Details on this clone: At the DNA level, this CDR3 is encoded by other sequences in the same sample as well. J is TRBJ1-1 and V is TRBV7-3; tentatively, D is TRBD1 (5 bases). The germline CDR1 and CDR2 sequences are SGHTA and FQGTGA. This CDR3 spans 13 amino acids. V was shortened by 5 bases and J by 1 base, with 8 bases between the two germline ends. The CDR3 loop reads CASSPGQNTEAFF. The CDR3 DNA sequence: TGTGCCAGCAGCCCCGGACAGAACACTGAAGCTTTCTTT.

This clone is a singleton in its sample. The V call is TRBV10-3, the J call TRBJ2-2; a possible D gene is TRBD1 (6 bases). Trimming took off 7 bases at V and 3 bases at J, with 12 bases between the two ends. Germline-derived CDR1 and CDR2 are ENHRY and SYGVKD. The CDR3 consists of 14 residues. CDR3 region: CAIKVQGYTGELFF. The CDR3 nucleotides read TGTGCCATCAAGGTCCAGGGGTACACCGGGGAGCTGTTTTTT.

This chain uses TRBV9 with TRBJ1-5; tentatively, D is TRBD1 (6 bases). The germline V and J ends were trimmed by 7 bases and 4 bases, with 15 bases remaining between them. CDR1 is SGDLS, CDR2 YYNGEE, per germline. The CDR3 runs 14 residues. DNA of the CDR3: TGTGCCAGCGGCCTGGGGGACACTAATCAGCCCCAGCATTTT. As protein: CASGLGDTNQPQHF.

This sequence joins TRBV5-1 and TRBJ2-3; TRBD1 aligns across 10 bases. Trimming took 3 bases from V and 2 from J; bases not matched to a gene: 6. Germline CDR1 is SGHRS and CDR2 is YFSETQ. The CDR3 contains 16 residues. CDR3 sequence (DNA): TGCGCCAGCAGCTCTACGGGACAGGGGTTCACAGATACGCAGTATTTT. It specifies CASSSTGQGFTDTQYF.

The chain uses TRBV6-4 and TRBJ1-5, with D perhaps matching TRBD1 (5 bases). Germline V gene lookup returns CDR1 MRHNA and CDR2 SNTAGT. The CDR3 totals 14 residues. Trimming cost V 3 bases and J 6 bases, with 12 bases left between them. The CDR3 protein is CASSEQVEIQPQHF. Written as DNA, the CDR3 is TGTGCCAGCAGTGAACAGGTAGAAATTCAGCCCCAGCATTTT.

This clone showed up just once. The chain joins TRBV4-1 to TRBJ2-7; 10 bases fit TRBD1. The CDR3 is 16 amino acids. J was trimmed by 4 bases and V by 3 bases; bases with no gene match: 9. Germline values: CDR1 MGHRA, CDR2 YSYEKL. The CDR3 nucleotides read TGCGCCAGCAGCCACCCCCCGACAGGGGGCGGGTACGAGCAGTACTTC. It translates to CASSHPPTGGGYEQYF.

The CDR3 sequence is CASSQEFVGLTEAFF. CDR3 nucleotides: TGCGCCAGCAGCCAAGAGTTCGTGGGACTCACTGAAGCTTTCTTT. This rearrangement joins TRBV4-1 to TRBJ1-1; possible D gene TRBD1, 5 bases. Trimming pared 0 bases from V and 4 bases from J, leaving 12 bases between. This CDR3 has 15 residues. Germline values: CDR1 MGHRA, CDR2 YSYEKL.

The CDR3 reads CASSLTGGANEKLFF. The CDR3 DNA reads as TGTGCCAGCAGCTTGACAGGGGGCGCAAATGAAAAACTGTTTTTT. V and J are TRBV5-4 and TRBJ1-4, with 9 bases aligning to TRBD1. Germline V gives CDR1 SGHNT, CDR2 YYREEE (reference sequence). This CDR3 has 15 residues. V lost 1 base to trimming and J lost 5 bases; unmatched junction nucleotides: 3.

This sequence joins TRBV30 and TRBJ1-1; D unresolved. Trimming cost V 0 bases and J 7 bases, with 6 bases left between them. CDR3 length: 11 residues. Germline V CDR1 and CDR2: GTSNPN, SVGIG (reference sequence). The CDR3 DNA follows: TGTGCCTGGAGTGTTATAGTTGAAGCTTTCTTT. This translates into CAWSVIVEAFF.

This clone was recorded a few times. CDR3 region: CASSPGVYGYTF. CDR3 bases: TGTGCCAGCAGCCCAGGGGTCTATGGCTACACCTTC. The chain carries TRBV5-6 and TRBJ1-2; tentative D call: TRBD1 (6 bases). Germline lookup yields CDR1 SGHDT and CDR2 YYEEEE. V lost 4 bases, J lost 4 bases, and 8 bases lay in between. The CDR3 contains 12 residues.

V and J are TRBV10-1 and TRBJ1-1; TRBD1 matches at 10 bases. Germline V gives CDR1 WNHNN, CDR2 SYGVQD (reference sequence). Trimming at V came to 11 bases and at J to 3 bases, leaving 6 bases not matched to a gene. CDR3 size: 13 residues. In DNA form, the CDR3 reads TGCGCCTGGGGACAGGGGAAGGACACTGAAGCTTTCTTT. Translation gives CAWGQGKDTEAFF.

V is TRBV7-4 and J is TRBJ2-7; 9 bases align to TRBD1. This CDR3 contains 19 residues. J gave up 0 bases and V 4 bases, and 16 bases lay outside the gene matches. CDR1 is SGHVT and CDR2 is SQSDAQ in the germline V gene. The CDR3 DNA reads TGTGCCAGCAGCTCGACAGGGGGGTTTCCCCCAGGTGGCTCCTACGAGCAGTACTTC. This sequence encodes CASSSTGGFPPGGSYEQYF.

The V and J genes are TRBV15 and TRBJ2-1; TRBD2 matches at 10 bases. V was clipped by 5 bases and J by 7 bases; unmatched bases: 8. CDR1 LNHNV and CDR2 YYDKDF come from the germline V gene (reference sequence). This CDR3 has 15 residues. This CDR3 reads CATSGRTSGGNEQFF. In nucleotides, the CDR3 is TGTGCCACCAGCGGAAGGACTAGCGGAGGAAATGAGCAGTTCTTC.

The chain couples TRBV7-2 to TRBJ2-2; weak D call: TRBD2 (5 bases). CDR1 is SGHTA and CDR2 is FQGNSA in the germline V gene. Trimming removed 3 bases from V and 0 bases from J, with 8 bases in between. This CDR3 has 15 amino acids. CDR3 DNA sequence: TGTGCCAGCAGCTTCTTGGGAGCGAACACCGGGGAGCTGTTTTTT. Its translation is CASSFLGANTGELFF.

V is TRBV11-2 and J is TRBJ2-2; a possible D gene is TRBD2 (7 bases). Germline V gene data show CDR1 as SGHAT and CDR2 as FQNNGV. This CDR3 contains 17 residues. Trimming removed 1 base at V and 3 bases at J, with 15 bases between. The CDR3 sequence is CASSLVGGGSHTGELFF. The DNA for the CDR3 is TGTGCCAGCAGCTTAGTAGGCGGGGGCAGTCACACCGGGGAGCTGTTTTTT.

The chain carries TRBV18 and TRBJ2-3; D may be TRBD1 (6 bases). V lost 6 bases and J lost 7, with 17 bases in between. This CDR3 spans 14 amino acids. The germline V gene encodes CDR1 KGHSH and CDR2 LQKENI. CDR3 sequence (DNA): TGTGCCAGCTCGGGTAGACAGGAAATCAATACGCAGTATTTT. Translating it yields CASSGRQEINTQYF.